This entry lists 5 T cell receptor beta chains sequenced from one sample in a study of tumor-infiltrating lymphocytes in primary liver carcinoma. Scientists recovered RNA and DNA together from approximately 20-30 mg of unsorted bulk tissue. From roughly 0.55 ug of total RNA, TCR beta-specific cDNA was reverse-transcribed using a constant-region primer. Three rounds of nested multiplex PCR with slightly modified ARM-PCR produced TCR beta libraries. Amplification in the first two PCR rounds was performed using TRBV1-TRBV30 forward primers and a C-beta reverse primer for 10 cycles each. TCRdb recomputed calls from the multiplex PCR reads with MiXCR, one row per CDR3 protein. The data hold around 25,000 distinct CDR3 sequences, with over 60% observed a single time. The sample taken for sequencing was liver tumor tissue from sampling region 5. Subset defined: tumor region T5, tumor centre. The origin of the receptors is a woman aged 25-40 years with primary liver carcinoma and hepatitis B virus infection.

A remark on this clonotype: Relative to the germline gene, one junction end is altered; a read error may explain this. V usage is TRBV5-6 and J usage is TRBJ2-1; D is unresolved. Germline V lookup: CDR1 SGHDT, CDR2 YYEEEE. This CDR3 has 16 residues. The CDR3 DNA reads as TGTGCCAGCAGCTTGGACGGTAGATTTGCCTACATTGAGCATTTCTTC. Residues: CASSLDGRFAYIEHFF.

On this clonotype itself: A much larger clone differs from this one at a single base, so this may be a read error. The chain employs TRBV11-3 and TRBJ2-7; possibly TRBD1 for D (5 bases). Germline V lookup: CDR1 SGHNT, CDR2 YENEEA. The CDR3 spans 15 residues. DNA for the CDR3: TGTGCCATCAGCCCAGGGATGACAGCCCCCTACGAGCAGTACTTC. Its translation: CAISPGMTAPYEQYF.

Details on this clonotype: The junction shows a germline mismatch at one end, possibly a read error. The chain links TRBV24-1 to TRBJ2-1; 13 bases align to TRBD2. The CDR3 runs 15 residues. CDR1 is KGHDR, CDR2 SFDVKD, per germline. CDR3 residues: CVTSDLGTSGIRQFF. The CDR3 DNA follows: TGCGTCACCAGTGATTTGGGGACTAGCGGGATAAGGCAGTTCTTC.

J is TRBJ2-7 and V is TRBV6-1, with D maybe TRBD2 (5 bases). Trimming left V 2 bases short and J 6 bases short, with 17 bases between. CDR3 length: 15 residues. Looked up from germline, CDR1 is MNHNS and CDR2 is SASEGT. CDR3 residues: CASSEMVTGNCEQYF. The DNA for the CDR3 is TGTGCCAGCAGTGAAATGGTAACGGGAAACTGCGAGCAGTACTTC.

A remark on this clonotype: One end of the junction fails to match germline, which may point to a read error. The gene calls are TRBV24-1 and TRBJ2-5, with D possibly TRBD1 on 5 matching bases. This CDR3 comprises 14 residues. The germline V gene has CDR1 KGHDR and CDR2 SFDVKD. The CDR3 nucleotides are TGTGCCACCAGTGATTCCTCAGGGATATGGACCCAGTGCTTC. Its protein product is CATSDSSGIWTQCF.